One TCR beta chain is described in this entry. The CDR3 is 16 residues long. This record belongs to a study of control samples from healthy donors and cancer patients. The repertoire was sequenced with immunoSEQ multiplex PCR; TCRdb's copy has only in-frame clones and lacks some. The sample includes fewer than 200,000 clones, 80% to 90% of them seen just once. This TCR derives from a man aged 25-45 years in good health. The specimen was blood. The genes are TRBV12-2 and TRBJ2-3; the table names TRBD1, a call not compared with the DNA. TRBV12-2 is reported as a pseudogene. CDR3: CAVPGAGQGQLDTQYF. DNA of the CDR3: TGTGCGGTACCTGGGGCGGGACAGGGGCAATTAGATACGCAGTATTTT.